The sequence of this TCR beta chain was determined in a study of vaccination and CD4 T cells after COVID-19. Background on the study: Post-diagnosis, post-COVID samples were collected after a median around 100 days, ranging 35 to 161. Overlapping spike pools from SARS-CoV-2 and HCoV-NL63, HCoV-OC43 and HCoV-229E served as culture stimuli.

Study-level points and caveats: 304 of 307 vaccine-specific clones from convalescent patients were spike mono-reactive.

A word on this clonotype: Its antigen is not known.

CDR1 MGHRA and CDR2 YSYEKL come from the germline V gene. This CDR3 has 16 residues. Trimming shortened V by 0 bases and J by 1 base, and 11 bases separated the two germline ends. The assay that was used to sequence DNA from cultured CD4+ T cells was the Oncomine TCR Beta short-read assay. One entry per CDR3 protein results from TCRdb running MiXCR on the PCR reads. Of about 3,400 distinct CDR3 sequences listed, 35% to 50% were seen once; the top ten hold about 47%. The treatment was: 10-day PBMC culture with coronavirus spike peptide pools or control peptides (ViraFEST assay). This rearrangement joins TRBV4-1 to TRBJ2-3, with D possibly called TRBD1 or TRBD2 (5 bases each). The source material was CD4+ T cells from blood, cultured in vitro. The receptor's source is a human donor who had recovered from COVID-19. The CDR3, as DNA: TGCGCCAGCAGCCAAGATCCGGGACGCGGCACAGATACGCAGTATTTT. Its protein is CASSQDPGRGTDTQYF.